Listed below are T cell receptor beta chains from one sample, sequenced in a study of response to subunit inactivated influenza vaccine. MiXCR was run by TCRdb on the RT-PCR reads, yielding one entry per CDR3 protein. The top ten clones hold approximately 7.6% of a sample with roughly 650,000 distinct CDR3 sequences, 13% to 15% of them seen once. The material was PBMCs from blood, obtained less than 15 days before vaccination. Source of these receptors: a man aged 45-65 years who received an inactivated influenza vaccine. The CDR3 runs from the conserved cysteine through the conserved F or W. D genes are given only for firm matches. Expanded clones get a size class; other rows say once, few or many, or leave the size out.

d_gene	j_gene	v_gene	abundance	CDR3nt	CDR3aa
TRBD1	TRBJ2-5	TRBV29-1	NA	TGCAGCGTTGAGGCCAGGGGGCTTGAGACCCAGTACTTC	CSVEARGLETQYF
TRBD2	TRBJ2-1	TRBV7-3	few	TGTGCCAGCAGCGTGACTAGCGGGAGTGCCTACAATGAGCAGTTCTTC	CASSVTSGSAYNEQFF
NA	TRBJ2-1	TRBV27	few	TGTGCCAGCAGTTTAGAACAGGGCTATGAGCAGTTCTTC	CASSLEQGYEQFF
NA	TRBJ1-1	TRBV6-6	few	TGTGCCAGCACCCAAAGCGGAAGAACTGAAGCTTTCTTT	CASTQSGRTEAFF
NA	TRBJ2-5	TRBV7-3	NA	TGTGCCAGCAGCCCGGGACATCATGCGGAGACCCAGTACTTC	CASSPGHHAETQYF
NA	TRBJ2-7	TRBV6-5	few	TGTGCCAGCAGTTACTCACAGGAGTCTTTCTACGAGCAGTACTTC	CASSYSQESFYEQYF
TRBD2	TRBJ2-1	TRBV6-1	few	TGTGCCAGCAGTGAAGGACTAGCCAGAGAGCAGTTCTTC	CASSEGLAREQFF
TRBD1	TRBJ1-4	TRBV4-2	NA	TGTGCCAGCAGCCAAGATATGACAGGGAGCGAAAAACTGTTTTTT	CASSQDMTGSEKLFF
TRBD2	TRBJ2-3	TRBV24-1	few	TGTGCCACCAGTGCCACACTAGCGGGAGGGCGAGATACGCAGTATTTT	CATSATLAGGRDTQYF
NA	TRBJ2-1	TRBV6-2/TRBV6-3	NA	TGTGCCAGCAGTTACTCCGGCTGGATCAATGAGCAGTTCTTC	CASSYSGWINEQFF
NA	TRBJ2-2	TRBV12-3/TRBV12-4	NA	TGTGCCAGCAGTTTAGAGGCTACCGCGAACACCGGGGAGCTGTTTTTT	CASSLEATANTGELFF